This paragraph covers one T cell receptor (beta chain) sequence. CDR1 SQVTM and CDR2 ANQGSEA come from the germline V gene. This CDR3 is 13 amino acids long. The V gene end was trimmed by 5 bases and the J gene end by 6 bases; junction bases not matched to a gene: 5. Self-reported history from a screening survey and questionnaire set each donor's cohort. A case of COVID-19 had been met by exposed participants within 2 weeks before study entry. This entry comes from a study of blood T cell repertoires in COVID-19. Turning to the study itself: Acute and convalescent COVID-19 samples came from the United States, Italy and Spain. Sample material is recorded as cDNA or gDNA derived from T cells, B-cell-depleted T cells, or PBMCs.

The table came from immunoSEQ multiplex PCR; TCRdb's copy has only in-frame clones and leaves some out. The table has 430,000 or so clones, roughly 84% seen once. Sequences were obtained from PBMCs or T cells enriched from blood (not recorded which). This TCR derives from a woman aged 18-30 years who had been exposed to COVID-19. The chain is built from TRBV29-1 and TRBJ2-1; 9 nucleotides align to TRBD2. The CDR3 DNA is TGCAGCGTTATGGAACTAGCGGGCAATGAGCAGTTCTTC. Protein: CSVMELAGNEQFF.